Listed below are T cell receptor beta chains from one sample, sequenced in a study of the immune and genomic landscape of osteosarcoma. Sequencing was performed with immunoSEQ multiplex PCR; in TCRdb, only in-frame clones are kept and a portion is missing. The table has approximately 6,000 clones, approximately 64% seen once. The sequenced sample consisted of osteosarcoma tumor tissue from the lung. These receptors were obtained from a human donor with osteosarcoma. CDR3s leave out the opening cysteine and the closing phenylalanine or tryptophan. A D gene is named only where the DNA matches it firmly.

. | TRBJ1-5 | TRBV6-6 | ASSITQPQH
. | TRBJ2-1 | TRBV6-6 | ASSRNGDNEQF
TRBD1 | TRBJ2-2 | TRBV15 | ATSREWGDRDTGELF
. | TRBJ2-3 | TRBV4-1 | ASSQESSVRTQY
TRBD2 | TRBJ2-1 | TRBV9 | ASSVVASGGVNEQF
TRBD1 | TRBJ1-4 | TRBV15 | ATSSPTGSRKLF
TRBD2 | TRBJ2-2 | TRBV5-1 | ASSLWLAGGGELF
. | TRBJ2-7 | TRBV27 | ASSLSGPYEQY
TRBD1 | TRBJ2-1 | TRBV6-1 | ASSEMGQGYNEQF
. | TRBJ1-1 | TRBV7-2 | ASKSGRANTEAF
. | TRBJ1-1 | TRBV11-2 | ASSGFVSNTEAF
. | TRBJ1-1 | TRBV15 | ATENPNQRTLNTEAS
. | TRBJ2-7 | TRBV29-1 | SVGAQESYEQY
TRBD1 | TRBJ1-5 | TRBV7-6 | ASSSGTGGQPQH
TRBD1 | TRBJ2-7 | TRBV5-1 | ASSERQGGHEQY
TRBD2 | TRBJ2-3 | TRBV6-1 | ASRGLAGGPDTQY
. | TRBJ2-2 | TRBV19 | ASTPAGGYTGELF
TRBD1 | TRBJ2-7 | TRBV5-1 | ASTLSPGGSYEQY
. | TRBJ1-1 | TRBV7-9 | ASSLASEAF
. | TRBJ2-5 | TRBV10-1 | ASSETGEETQY
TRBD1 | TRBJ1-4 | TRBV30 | AHDRGSGEKLF
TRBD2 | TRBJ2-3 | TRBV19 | ASSITAGGPDTQY
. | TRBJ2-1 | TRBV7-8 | ASSPGMGSGNEQF
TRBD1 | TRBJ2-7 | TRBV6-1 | ASSADRGGYEQY
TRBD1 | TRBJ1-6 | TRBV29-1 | SVITGVGSPLH
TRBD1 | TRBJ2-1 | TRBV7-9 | ASSSRQGRAQF
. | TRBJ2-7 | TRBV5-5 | ASSLPVNSYEQY
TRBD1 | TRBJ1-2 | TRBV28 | ASRTGQGARSSGYT
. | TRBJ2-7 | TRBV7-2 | ASSRDGVQY
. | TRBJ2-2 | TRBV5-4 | ASSNGQDTGELF
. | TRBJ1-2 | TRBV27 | ASSLVYTSNYGYT
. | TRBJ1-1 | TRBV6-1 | ASSDRENTEAF
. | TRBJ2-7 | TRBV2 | ASSPTEKYEQY
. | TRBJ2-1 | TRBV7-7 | ASSLAADNEQF
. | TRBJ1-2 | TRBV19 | ASGRAPGTYGYT
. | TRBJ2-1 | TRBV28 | ASRSGGPNYNEQF
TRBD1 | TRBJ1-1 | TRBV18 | ASSPRRQGASYNTEAF
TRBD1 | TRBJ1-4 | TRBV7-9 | ASRATGEKEKLF
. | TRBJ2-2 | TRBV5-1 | ASGAGQPTGELF
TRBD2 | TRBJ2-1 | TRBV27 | ASSYRAGGSFYNEQF
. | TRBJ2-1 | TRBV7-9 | ASSLVRSRQF
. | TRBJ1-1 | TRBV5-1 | ASSSTRVNTEAF
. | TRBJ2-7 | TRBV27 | ASGTGTRYYEQY
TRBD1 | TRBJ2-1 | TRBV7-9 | ASSFRQGGYNEQF
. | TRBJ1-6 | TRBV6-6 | ASSTDRFNNSPLH
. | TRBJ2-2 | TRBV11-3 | ASSRCRDYKGELF
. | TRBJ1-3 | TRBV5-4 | ASSYDMSGNTIY
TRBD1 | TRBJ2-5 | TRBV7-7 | ASSEPGQTTGTQY
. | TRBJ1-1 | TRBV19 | ASSSRDLSMNTEAF
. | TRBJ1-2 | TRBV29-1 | SVEGQGGGYT
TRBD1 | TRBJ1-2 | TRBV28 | ASSSGQGNYGYT
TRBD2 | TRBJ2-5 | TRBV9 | ASSARGVRETQY
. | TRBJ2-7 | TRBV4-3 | ASSPGGDLAGEQY
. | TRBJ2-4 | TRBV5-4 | ASSLAGGARGDIQY
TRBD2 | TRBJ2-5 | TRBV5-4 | ASSQERGGQETQY
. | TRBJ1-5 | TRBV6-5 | ASSITQPQH
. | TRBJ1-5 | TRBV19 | ASSITLTYRDEDQPQH
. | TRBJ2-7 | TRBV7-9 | ASTPRWALYEQY
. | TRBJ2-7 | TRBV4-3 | ASSQDSRASTEQY